The 25 T cell receptor beta chains below were found in one sample sequenced in a study of Ad26.COV2.S vaccination and SARS-CoV-2 variants. Treatment noted: roughly 20 received Ad26.COV2.S at low or high dose, single or two shots; several received placebo; per-sample allocation not given. Day 63 after the first vaccine or placebo injection was the time point for sampling. Produced via immunoSEQ multiplex PCR; TCRdb's table is partial and in-frame only. Here the sample spans fewer than 500,000 clones, around 90% being singletons. This specimen was peripheral blood, taken in a trial of Ad26.COV2.S vaccine versus placebo. These receptors all come from a person between 18 and 60 years old who received the Ad26.COV2.S COVID-19 vaccine or a placebo.

This clone was seen a single time. V is TRBV18 and J is TRBJ1-5, with 8 nucleotides matching TRBD1. Trimming at V came to 2 bases and at J to 4 bases, leaving 7 bases not matched to a gene. Germline loops: CDR1 KGHSH, CDR2 LQKENI. The CDR3 sequence is 16 residues long. The CDR3 loop is CASSPSDRVGNQPQHF. The CDR3 region has the DNA TGTGCCAGCTCACCATCGGACAGGGTCGGGAATCAGCCCCAGCATTTT.

The chain is built from TRBV5-4 and TRBJ2-7; D is uncertain. This CDR3 spans 13 amino acids. V gave up 2 bases and J gave up 2 bases, with 8 bases separating them. Germline loops: CDR1 SGHNT, CDR2 YYREEE (reference sequence). In DNA, the CDR3 is TGTGCCAGCAGCTTCGGCAGTACCTACGAGCAGTACTTC. This gives the protein CASSFGSTYEQYF.

The CDR3 DNA reads TGTGCCAGCAACAAGATGGGACACCCCTACGAGCAGTACTTC. As protein: CASNKMGHPYEQYF. This chain uses TRBV27 with TRBJ2-7; D is perhaps TRBD1 (6 bases). The CDR3 spans 14 residues. CDR1 and CDR2 from the germline V gene are MNHEY and SMNVEV (reference sequence). The ends were cut back, 7 bases at V and 2 bases at J, with 15 bases in the middle.

The V call is TRBV6-1, the J call TRBJ1-1; TRBD1 aligns across 11 bases. The CDR3 is 16 amino acids. Germline V CDR1 and CDR2: MNHNS, SASEGT. Germline trimming cut 4 bases from V and 0 bases from J; bases unmatched to any gene: 4. The DNA of the CDR3 is TGTGCCAGCAGTGCCGGGACAGGGGGTGTGAACACTGAAGCTTTCTTT. This gives the protein CASSAGTGGVNTEAFF.

This chain joins TRBV5-4 and TRBJ1-2, with D possibly matching TRBD1 (6 bases). Germline CDR1 is SGHNT and CDR2 is YYREEE (reference sequence). There are 16 residues in the CDR3. Trimming took 4 bases from V and 7 from J, leaving 23 bases between them. The CDR3 spells CASSKPNRDEAGGYTF. Here the CDR3 DNA reads TGTGCCAGCAGCAAGCCAAACAGGGATGAGGCTGGTGGCTACACCTTC.

The chain joins TRBV2 to TRBJ2-5; 12 bases are a match to TRBD2. Trimming took 10 bases from V and 2 from J; bases not matched to a gene: 11. The CDR3 contains 16 residues. Germline V gene lookup returns CDR1 SNHLY and CDR2 FYNNEI. The CDR3: CATHARLAGEQETQYF. CDR3 in DNA: TGTGCCACCCACGCCAGACTAGCGGGGGAACAAGAGACCCAGTACTTC.

This clone was observed once. V gene TRBV6-5 combines with J gene TRBJ1-2; D is undetermined. Trimming shortened V by 0 bases and J by 2 bases, and 10 bases separated the two germline ends. The CDR3 extends over 15 amino acids. CDR1 is MNHEY and CDR2 is SVGAGI in the germline V gene. CDR3 loop: CASSYSGSLNYGYTF. DNA of the CDR3: TGTGCCAGCAGTTACTCCGGGTCTCTAAACTATGGCTACACCTTC.

This chain links TRBV7-9 with TRBJ2-1, with 8 bases matching TRBD2. This CDR3 comprises 15 residues. CDR1 is SEHNR and CDR2 is FQNEAQ in the germline V gene (reference sequence). J gave up 7 bases and V 2 bases, and 7 bases lay outside the gene matches. Here the CDR3 reads CASSLRTGGPNEQFF. Written as DNA, the CDR3 is TGTGCCAGCAGCTTAAGGACGGGAGGGCCGAATGAGCAGTTCTTC.

V gene TRBV11-2 combines with J gene TRBJ2-1, with a possible D match to TRBD1 (5 bases). Germline V gene sequence: CDR1 SGHAT, CDR2 FQNNGV. Trimming pared 0 bases from V and 0 bases from J, leaving 6 bases between. The CDR3 is 15 residues long. As DNA, the CDR3 is TGTGCCAGCAGCTTAGACCAGGGCTCCTACAATGAGCAGTTCTTC. Translating gives CASSLDQGSYNEQFF. Drawing the rest from reference TRBV11-2 and TRBJ2-1, the complete variable domain is EAGVAQSPRYKIIEKRQSVAFWCNPISGHATLYWYQQILGQGPKLLIQFQNNGVVDDSQLPKDRFSAERLKGVDSTLKIQPAKLEDSAVYLCASSLDQGSYNEQFFGPGTRLTVL.

V usage is TRBV7-3 and J usage is TRBJ2-2, with TRBD2 matching over 13 bases. Germline lookup yields CDR1 SGHTA and CDR2 FQGTGA. The J segment lost 5 bases and the V segment lost 2 bases, leaving 5 bases of the junction unmatched. CDR3 length: 17 residues. CDR3 in DNA: TGTGCCAGCAGCTTAGGACTAGCGGGAGTCTCGACCGGGGAGCTGTTTTTT. Its translation: CASSLGLAGVSTGELFF.

The V and J genes are TRBV3-1 (or the pseudogene TRBV3-2) and TRBJ1-1, with 8 bases fitting TRBD1. J gave up 4 bases and V 4 bases, and 8 bases lay outside the gene matches. Looked up from germline, CDR1 is LGHDT and CDR2 is YNNKEL (reference sequence). The CDR3 length is 15 residues. The CDR3 DNA reads as TGTGCCAGCAGCCCTGAAACAGGGGGTCGCACTGAAGCTTTCTTT. Translated: CASSPETGGRTEAFF.

The chain joins TRBV5-6 to TRBJ2-7; 8 bases fit TRBD1. The junction had 5 bases not matched to a gene; V was cut back by 3 bases and J by 6 bases. The CDR3 consists of 13 residues. The germline V gene has CDR1 SGHDT and CDR2 YYEEEE. The CDR3 sequence is CASSWDRFSEQYF. The CDR3 DNA reads TGTGCCAGCAGCTGGGACAGGTTCTCCGAGCAGTACTTC.

The V gene is TRBV7-2, the J gene TRBJ1-1, with TRBD1 matching 8 bases. This CDR3 region has 15 residues. Germline CDR1 is SGHTA and CDR2 is FQGNSA. Trimming took 6 bases from V and 1 from J; bases not matched to a gene: 7. DNA of the CDR3: TGTGCCAGCAGTTTTAGACAGGGGCCGAACACTGAAGCTTTCTTT. Its protein is CASSFRQGPNTEAFF.

Only one count was recorded for this clone. V is TRBV5-4 and J is TRBJ1-2, with 8 nucleotides matching TRBD1. After removal of 0 bases from V and 2 bases from J, the junction contained 3 bases not matched to a gene. CDR3 length equals 15 residues. Germline V CDR1 and CDR2: SGHNT, YYREEE (reference sequence). In nucleotides, the CDR3 is TGTGCCAGCAGCTTGGGGGGGGACAGGAACTATGGCTACACCTTC. As protein: CASSLGGDRNYGYTF.

V usage is TRBV6-5 and J usage is TRBJ2-5, with TRBD2 identical over 8 bases. Trimming took 6 bases from V and 1 from J; bases not matched to a gene: 4. CDR3 length equals 14 residues. Germline loops: CDR1 MNHEY, CDR2 SVGAGI. CDR3 DNA: TGTGCCAGCAGCTCCGGGGGGGGCCAAGAGACCCAGTACTTC. Translated, it gives CASSSGGGQETQYF.

The V and J genes are TRBV29-1 and TRBJ2-7, with TRBD2 identical over 10 bases. V lost 6 bases, J lost 5 bases, and 7 bases stayed unmatched. Germline CDR1 SQVTM, CDR2 ANQGSEA. This CDR3 has 13 residues. CDR3 sequence reads: CSVDVAGGDEQYF. CDR3 coding DNA: TGCAGCGTCGACGTAGCGGGAGGAGACGAGCAGTACTTC.

The rearrangement joins TRBV7-9 to TRBJ2-1; D uncertain. The CDR3 spans 15 residues. Germline CDR1 SEHNR, CDR2 FQNEAQ (reference sequence). Trimming left V 0 bases short and J 0 bases short, with 6 bases between. CDR3 DNA sequence: TGTGCCAGCAGCTTAGCGCCTGGCTCCTACAATGAGCAGTTCTTC. It yields the protein CASSLAPGSYNEQFF. The full variable domain, with the rest looked up from reference TRBV7-9 and TRBJ2-1, is DTGVSQNPRHKITKRGQNVTFRCDPISEHNRLYWYRQTLGQGPEFLTYFQNEAQLEKSRLLSDRFSAERPKGSFSTLEIQRTEQGDSAMYLCASSLAPGSYNEQFFGPGTRLTVL.

In the case of this clone: This CDR3 is also generated by other DNA sequences in the sample. The V and J genes are TRBV5-1 and TRBJ2-5; TRBD2 matches 9 bases. J was trimmed by 1 base and V by 3 bases; bases with no gene match: 1. The length of the CDR3 is 14 residues. CDR1 and CDR2 (germline): SGHRS, YFSETQ. The CDR3 reads CASSSTSGQETQYF. The CDR3 nucleotides read TGCGCCAGCAGCTCGACTAGCGGCCAAGAGACCCAGTACTTC.

The rearrangement uses TRBV7-9 and TRBJ2-5; possible D gene TRBD1, 6 bases. CDR3 length equals 14 residues. The V gene's germline CDR1 is SEHNR and CDR2 FQNEAQ (reference sequence). Trimming cost V 1 base and J 3 bases, with 9 bases left between them. The chain's CDR3 is CASSLGQAKETQYF. The CDR3 coding sequence is TGTGCCAGCAGCTTAGGACAGGCTAAAGAGACCCAGTACTTC.

The V and J genes are TRBV7-9 and TRBJ2-2; 9 nucleotides agree with TRBD2. Germline assignment: CDR1 SEHNR and CDR2 FQNEAQ (reference sequence). V lost 9 bases, J lost 4 bases, and 9 bases stayed unmatched. The CDR3 covers 15 residues. CDR3 loop: CASIAGGPSTGELFF. In DNA form, the CDR3 reads TGTGCCAGTATTGCGGGAGGGCCAAGCACCGGGGAGCTGTTTTTT. Using reference TRBV7-9 and TRBJ2-2 for the parts outside the CDR3, the full variable domain is DTGVSQNPRHKITKRGQNVTFRCDPISEHNRLYWYRQTLGQGPEFLTYFQNEAQLEKSRLLSDRFSAERPKGSFSTLEIQRTEQGDSAMYLCASIAGGPSTGELFFGEGSRLTVL.

The CDR3 DNA is TGTGCCTGGAGTGCCCGGGGGGATACGCAGTATTTT. Its protein product is CAWSARGDTQYF. The chain uses TRBV30 and TRBJ2-3; maybe TRBD2 (6 bases). V shed 1 base and J shed 6 bases, with 8 bases lying between them. This CDR3 is 12 amino acids long. Per the germline V gene, CDR1 is GTSNPN and CDR2 is SVGIG (reference sequence).

The genes are TRBV12-3 or TRBV12-4 and TRBJ1-2; 8 nucleotides line up with TRBD1. The V and J ends lost 5 bases and 7 bases, in that order; junction bases with no gene match: 6. CDR3 length equals 13 residues. This chain's CDR3 is CASSPGTGSGYTF. The CDR3 DNA sequence: TGTGCCAGCAGTCCCGGGACAGGTAGTGGCTACACCTTC.

The gene calls are TRBV5-4 and TRBJ1-2, with 7 bases fitting TRBD1. The trim removed 0 bases at V and 7 bases at J, leaving 6 bases unmatched. CDR3 length: 14 residues. Germline V gives CDR1 SGHNT, CDR2 YYREEE (reference sequence). The CDR3: CASSLGQGPGGYTF. In DNA, the CDR3 is TGTGCCAGCAGCTTGGGACAGGGTCCGGGTGGCTACACCTTC.

V usage is TRBV5-6 and J usage is TRBJ1-2; D may be TRBD1 (5 bases). In germline, CDR1 is SGHDT, CDR2 YYEEEE. The CDR3 has 16 residues. Trimming left V 4 bases short and J 2 bases short, with 18 bases between. CDR3 region: CASSRRKTETNYGYTF. In DNA form, the CDR3 reads TGTGCCAGCAGCCGGAGAAAGACAGAAACCAACTATGGCTACACCTTC.

The chain links TRBV7-2 to TRBJ2-2; 12 bases fit TRBD2. The germline gives CDR1 SGHTA, CDR2 FQGNSA. V was clipped by 1 base and J by 0 bases; unmatched bases: 3. The CDR3 extends over 18 amino acids. CDR3 coding DNA: TGTGCCAGCAGCTTAGGGACTAGCGGGAAGACGAACACCGGGGAGCTGTTTTTT. It codes for CASSLGTSGKTNTGELFF.